Shown below are 6 T cell receptor beta chains from a single sample sequenced in a study of T cells in Graves' hyperthyroidism and ophthalmopathy. The CDR3 regions of TCR beta were amplified from RNA transcripts. The study used the HTBI primer set for a first-round RT-PCR of the TCR CDR3. TCRdb itself ran the multiplex PCR reads through MiXCR, one entry per CDR3 protein. The sample records 350,000 to 400,000 distinct CDR3 sequences, approximately 20% being singletons. The sequenced sample was blood. These receptor sequences come from a woman under 30 with Graves' hyperthyroidism.

This clonotype was recorded at least ten times. The V and J genes are TRBV5-6 and TRBJ2-7, with unresolved D. Trimming left V 5 bases short and J 0 bases short, with 18 bases between. The CDR3 loop spans 16 amino acids. From germline, CDR1 is SGHDT and CDR2 YYEEEE. The CDR3 DNA reads TGTGCCAGCAGGGACGACGATCCGCTTAGCTCCTACGAGCAGTACTTC. It encodes CASRDDDPLSSYEQYF.

The table lists this clonotype with many counts. The chain joins TRBV6-2 or TRBV6-3 to TRBJ1-2; TRBD1 is a possible D gene (6 bases). V gave up 6 bases and J gave up 8 bases, with 19 bases separating them. Germline loops: CDR1 MNHEY, CDR2 SVGEGT. This CDR3 is 14 amino acids long. The CDR3, as DNA: TGTGCCAGCAGCCCATCGGGGGGCTTTAACGGCTACACCTTC. This translates into CASSPSGGFNGYTF.

This clonotype was counted many times. The chain recombines TRBV6-2 or TRBV6-3 with TRBJ2-2, with D tentatively TRBD1 or TRBD2 (5 bases each). The length of the CDR3 is 15 residues. Trimming pared 0 bases from V and 1 base from J, leaving 6 bases between. Germline CDR1 MNHEY, CDR2 SVGEGT. CDR3 amino acids: CASSYSGGNTGELFF. CDR3 DNA sequence: TGTGCCAGCAGTTACTCTGGGGGGAACACCGGGGAGCTGTTTTTT.

This clonotype has ten or more counts. CDR3 region: CAISDSRPEYRSTEAFF. The CDR3 region has the DNA TGTGCCATCAGTGATTCCCGACCCGAGTATAGGAGCACTGAAGCTTTCTTT. The chain couples TRBV10-3 to TRBJ1-1; D uncertain. The germline V gene encodes CDR1 ENHRY and CDR2 SYGVKD. This CDR3 is built from 17 residues. The ends were cut back, 3 bases at V and 4 bases at J, with 21 bases in the middle.

This clonotype was detected ten times or more. Since the CDR3 does not end with the conserved phenylalanine or tryptophan, this likely comes from a read error. Because the CDR3's place on the DNA is in doubt, the DNA is left out and the CDR3 is given as listed by TCRdb. The chain couples TRBV6-5 to TRBJ2-7; the table's D call, TRBD2, has no DNA check behind it. The CDR3 has 11 amino acids, counting both end residues. Germline lookup yields CDR1 MNHEY and CDR2 SVGAGI. The CDR3 spells CASSSSGPPRL.

This clonotype was picked up many times. The J gene is TRBJ2-7, the V gene TRBV18; D is unclear. V gave up 0 bases and J gave up 4 bases, with 7 bases separating them. Germline assignment: CDR1 KGHSH and CDR2 LQKENI. The CDR3 contains 13 residues. The CDR3 nucleotides are TGTGCCAGCTCACCACCAGGTCGGTACGAGCAGTACTTC. As protein: CASSPPGRYEQYF.